This T cell receptor (beta chain) emerged from a study of T cell changes during pregnancy in multiple sclerosis. Sequencing was performed with immunoSEQ multiplex PCR; in TCRdb, only in-frame clones are kept and a portion is missing. This sample has around 97,000 clones, with 92% found just once. V was pared by 3 bases and J by 9 bases, with 9 bases of the junction left unmatched. From germline, CDR1 is MGHRA and CDR2 YSYEKL. The CDR3 has 15 amino acids. The source is a female donor with multiple sclerosis, enrolled in a pregnancy study. The chain joins TRBV4-1 to TRBJ2-1; 9 nucleotides match TRBD2. The sequencing used peripheral blood, collected after pregnancy. CDR3 nucleotide sequence: TGCGCCAGCAGCCACCCAGCCGGCGGGAGGGTTGAGCAGTTCTTC. It yields the protein CASSHPAGGRVEQFF.